These T cell receptor beta chains were read from a single sample in a study of shared clonotypes between healthy human individuals. TCRdb's table, derived via immunoSEQ multiplex PCR, lists solely in-frame clones and lacks some. Seen here are 75,000 to 100,000 clones, approximately 44% observed once, and the top ten hold approximately 15%. The source material was PBMCs. The receptors come from a woman aged 40 to 50 in good health. Some clones in this sample may be carry-over from other donors' samples. The CDR3 runs from the conserved cysteine through the conserved F or W. Each record gives: D gene, V gene, J gene, clone size, CDR3 protein, CDR3 DNA. D genes are given only for firm matches. Rows may omit the clone size; those that give it use once, few, many or a size class.

d_call: -
v_call: TRBV11-1
j_call: TRBJ1-3
clone_size: -
cdr3_aa: CASSLMAGDTIYF
cdr3_nt: TGTGCCAGCAGCTTAATGGCCGGTGACACCATATATTTT

d_call: -
v_call: TRBV9
j_call: TRBJ1-6
clone_size: -
cdr3_aa: CASSVGPEGDSPLHF
cdr3_nt: TGTGCCAGCAGCGTAGGTCCAGAAGGGGATTCACCCCTCCACTTT

d_call: -
v_call: TRBV27
j_call: TRBJ1-1
clone_size: -
cdr3_aa: CASSSITGMNTEAFF
cdr3_nt: TGTGCCAGCAGTTCCATAACAGGCATGAACACTGAAGCTTTCTTT

d_call: -
v_call: TRBV6-5
j_call: TRBJ1-1
clone_size: few
cdr3_aa: CASSYSRDTEAFF
cdr3_nt: TGTGCCAGCAGTTACTCGAGGGACACTGAAGCTTTCTTT

d_call: -
v_call: TRBV5-4
j_call: TRBJ2-7
clone_size: -
cdr3_aa: CASSSGLTYEQYF
cdr3_nt: TGTGCCAGCAGTTCCGGCTTGACCTACGAGCAGTACTTC

d_call: TRBD2
v_call: TRBV5-1
j_call: TRBJ2-1
clone_size: many
cdr3_aa: CASSEPGLAGVEQFF
cdr3_nt: TGCGCCAGCAGCGAACCGGGACTAGCGGGAGTCGAGCAGTTCTTC

d_call: -
v_call: TRBV15
j_call: TRBJ2-5
clone_size: few
cdr3_aa: CATRRTALTETQYF
cdr3_nt: TGTGCCACCAGAAGGACAGCCTTGACAGAGACCCAGTACTTC

d_call: TRBD1
v_call: TRBV29-1
j_call: TRBJ2-5
clone_size: many
cdr3_aa: CSVDQGQRRTQYF
cdr3_nt: TGCAGCGTTGACCAGGGACAGCGACGGACCCAGTACTTC

d_call: -
v_call: TRBV29-1
j_call: TRBJ2-7
clone_size: -
cdr3_aa: CSVFTGTPYEQYF
cdr3_nt: TGCAGCGTATTCACCGGGACGCCTTACGAGCAGTACTTC

d_call: -
v_call: TRBV30
j_call: TRBJ2-1
clone_size: -
cdr3_aa: CAWSQRGIGYNEQFF
cdr3_nt: TGTGCCTGGAGTCAACGGGGGATTGGCTACAATGAGCAGTTCTTC

d_call: -
v_call: TRBV4-1
j_call: TRBJ1-3
clone_size: few
cdr3_aa: CASSQDSRGPTGNTIYF
cdr3_nt: TGCGCCAGCAGCCAAGATTCTAGGGGCCCAACTGGAAACACCATATATTTT

d_call: TRBD2
v_call: TRBV7-2
j_call: TRBJ2-3
clone_size: once
cdr3_aa: CASSFDGRAVDTQYF
cdr3_nt: TGTGCCAGCAGCTTTGACGGGAGGGCCGTAGATACGCAGTATTTT

d_call: -
v_call: TRBV6-1
j_call: TRBJ2-7
clone_size: -
cdr3_aa: CASSEALLDSSYEQYF
cdr3_nt: TGTGCCAGCAGTGAAGCGCTTTTAGACAGCTCCTACGAGCAGTACTTC

d_call: TRBD2
v_call: TRBV5-1
j_call: TRBJ2-1
clone_size: -
cdr3_aa: CASTPGGGYNEQFF
cdr3_nt: TGCGCCAGCACCCCGGGAGGGGGTTACAATGAGCAGTTCTTC

d_call: -
v_call: TRBV28
j_call: TRBJ1-2
clone_size: -
cdr3_aa: CASSFRQEDYAF
cdr3_nt: TGTGCCAGCAGTTTCAGGCAGGAAGACTACGCCTTC

d_call: -
v_call: TRBV6-4
j_call: TRBJ2-5
clone_size: many
cdr3_aa: CASSVPEFQETQYF
cdr3_nt: TGTGCCAGCAGTGTCCCCGAGTTCCAAGAGACCCAGTACTTC

d_call: -
v_call: TRBV5-1
j_call: TRBJ2-7
clone_size: many
cdr3_aa: CASRPGLSGYEQYF
cdr3_nt: TGCGCCAGCAGGCCGGGCCTTAGTGGCTACGAGCAGTACTTC

d_call: -
v_call: TRBV29-1
j_call: TRBJ1-5
clone_size: -
cdr3_aa: CSVVEGGQPQHF
cdr3_nt: TGCAGCGTTGTTGAGGGGGGTCAGCCCCAGCATTTT

d_call: TRBD2
v_call: TRBV6-1
j_call: TRBJ2-7
clone_size: few
cdr3_aa: CASSASGSYEQYF
cdr3_nt: TGTGCCAGCAGTGCTAGCGGGAGCTACGAGCAGTACTTC

d_call: -
v_call: TRBV4-3
j_call: TRBJ2-2
clone_size: -
cdr3_aa: CASSPGLLANTGELFF
cdr3_nt: TGCGCCAGCAGCCCCGGACTGCTTGCGAACACCGGGGAGCTGTTTTTT

d_call: -
v_call: TRBV11-2
j_call: TRBJ2-7
clone_size: many
cdr3_aa: CASSLVRDFSPEQYF
cdr3_nt: TGTGCCAGCAGCTTAGTCCGGGACTTCTCCCCCGAGCAGTACTTC

d_call: -
v_call: TRBV7-2
j_call: TRBJ2-3
clone_size: many
cdr3_aa: CASSSPNTDTQYF
cdr3_nt: TGTGCCAGCAGCTCCCCTAACACAGATACGCAGTATTTT

d_call: -
v_call: TRBV10-3
j_call: TRBJ2-7
clone_size: many
cdr3_aa: CAISDRTYEQYF
cdr3_nt: TGTGCCATCAGTGACAGGACCTACGAGCAGTACTTC

d_call: TRBD1
v_call: TRBV27
j_call: TRBJ2-7
clone_size: -
cdr3_aa: CASSLSGTAEQYF
cdr3_nt: TGTGCCAGCAGTTTATCGGGGACAGCCGAGCAGTACTTC

d_call: TRBD2
v_call: TRBV5-1
j_call: TRBJ2-1
clone_size: few
cdr3_aa: CASSQDRLASNNEQFF
cdr3_nt: TGCGCCAGCAGCCAAGATCGACTAGCCTCAAACAATGAGCAGTTCTTC

d_call: -
v_call: TRBV6-5
j_call: TRBJ2-2
clone_size: few
cdr3_aa: CASSKTTEPSGELFF
cdr3_nt: TGTGCCAGCAGTAAAACGACTGAACCCTCCGGGGAGCTGTTTTTT

d_call: TRBD1
v_call: TRBV30
j_call: TRBJ2-5
clone_size: many
cdr3_aa: CAWRGGQGGSETQYF
cdr3_nt: TGTGCCTGGAGGGGAGGACAGGGTGGGTCAGAGACCCAGTACTTC

d_call: -
v_call: TRBV30
j_call: TRBJ1-5
clone_size: few
cdr3_aa: CAWSGTGNQPQHF
cdr3_nt: TGTGCCTGGAGTGGGACGGGGAATCAGCCCCAGCATTTT

d_call: TRBD1
v_call: TRBV28
j_call: TRBJ2-6
clone_size: few
cdr3_aa: CASRPDRGHSGANVLTF
cdr3_nt: TGTGCCAGCAGACCGGACAGGGGGCACTCTGGGGCCAACGTCCTGACTTTC

d_call: TRBD2
v_call: TRBV18
j_call: TRBJ2-7
clone_size: many
cdr3_aa: CASSPPYSGLAGDLNEQYF
cdr3_nt: TGTGCCAGCTCACCACCCTACTCGGGACTAGCGGGAGATTTGAACGAGCAGTACTTC

d_call: TRBD2
v_call: TRBV18
j_call: TRBJ2-7
clone_size: many
cdr3_aa: CASSPRSGIYEQYF
cdr3_nt: TGTGCCAGCTCACCACGGAGCGGGATCTACGAGCAGTACTTC

d_call: -
v_call: TRBV19
j_call: TRBJ1-2
clone_size: -
cdr3_aa: CASSSGTDNYGYTF
cdr3_nt: TGTGCCAGTAGTAGCGGGACGGATAACTATGGCTACACCTTC

d_call: -
v_call: TRBV18
j_call: TRBJ1-1
clone_size: -
cdr3_aa: CASSPVRDNNEAFF
cdr3_nt: TGTGCCAGCTCACCCGTCCGTGACAACAATGAAGCTTTCTTT

d_call: -
v_call: TRBV27
j_call: TRBJ1-1
clone_size: -
cdr3_aa: CASSLRRTYTEAFF
cdr3_nt: TGTGCTAGCAGCTTAAGACGGACCTACACTGAAGCTTTCTTT

d_call: -
v_call: TRBV4-2
j_call: TRBJ1-5
clone_size: few
cdr3_aa: CASSQERNRVNQPQHF
cdr3_nt: TGTGCCAGCAGCCAAGAACGAAACAGGGTGAATCAGCCCCAGCATTTT

d_call: TRBD2
v_call: TRBV5-1
j_call: TRBJ2-7
clone_size: few
cdr3_aa: CASSSQLAPSYEQYF
cdr3_nt: TGCGCCAGCAGCTCCCAACTAGCGCCCTCCTACGAGCAGTACTTC

d_call: -
v_call: TRBV6-1
j_call: TRBJ2-3
clone_size: many
cdr3_aa: CASSPRPPNTDTQYF
cdr3_nt: TGTGCCAGCAGCCCAAGACCACCAAACACAGATACGCAGTATTTT

d_call: TRBD1
v_call: TRBV7-8
j_call: TRBJ1-1
clone_size: -
cdr3_aa: CASSLLQGAGTEAFF
cdr3_nt: TGTGCCAGCAGCTTATTACAGGGGGCTGGGACTGAAGCTTTCTTT

d_call: -
v_call: TRBV10-3
j_call: TRBJ2-7
clone_size: few
cdr3_aa: CAISVRNEQYF
cdr3_nt: TGTGCCATCAGTGTCCGTAACGAGCAGTACTTC

d_call: -
v_call: TRBV28
j_call: TRBJ1-1
clone_size: -
cdr3_aa: CASSNLQGNTEAFF
cdr3_nt: TGTGCCAGCAGCAACCTTCAGGGGAACACTGAAGCTTTCTTT